This is a list of T cell receptor beta chains from one sample in a study of Ad26.COV2.S vaccination and SARS-CoV-2 variants. The method was immunoSEQ multiplex PCR; TCRdb's version includes in-frame clones alone and lacks a portion of them. The table lists about 350,000 clones, roughly 90% of them singletons. The input for sequencing was peripheral blood, taken in a trial of Ad26.COV2.S vaccine versus placebo. Receptors originate from a person aged 18-60 years who received the Ad26.COV2.S COVID-19 vaccine or a placebo. Both conserved end residues are part of each CDR3. Fields, in order: CDR3 DNA, CDR3 protein, J gene, clone size, D gene, V gene. D genes are given only for firm matches. The size field is filled for only some rows; it gives once, few, many or a size class.

CDR3nt: TGTGCCAGCAGCCCGGGACTAGCGGGAGGGCCCGGGAACACAGATACGCAGTATTTT
CDR3aa: CASSPGLAGGPGNTDTQYF
j_gene: TRBJ2-3
abundance: .
d_gene: TRBD2
v_gene: TRBV28

CDR3nt: TGCAGTGCTAGTATAGCGGGATTAAAGACCGGGGAGCTGTTTTTT
CDR3aa: CSASIAGLKTGELFF
j_gene: TRBJ2-2
abundance: .
d_gene: TRBD2
v_gene: TRBV20-1

CDR3nt: TGTGCCAGCAGGGTAGCGGGGGACCGATCCGGGGAGCTGTTTTTT
CDR3aa: CASRVAGDRSGELFF
j_gene: TRBJ2-2
abundance: .
d_gene: TRBD2
v_gene: TRBV27

CDR3nt: TGCGCCAGCAGCTTGGAGTTGCGGAGCTCCACAGATACGCAGTATTTT
CDR3aa: CASSLELRSSTDTQYF
j_gene: TRBJ2-3
abundance: .
d_gene: .
v_gene: TRBV5-1

CDR3nt: TGCAGCGTTGAAGATCTGGTAGCGGGAGGAGGTCCCACGGATTACAATGAGCAGTTCTTC
CDR3aa: CSVEDLVAGGGPTDYNEQFF
j_gene: TRBJ2-1
abundance: .
d_gene: TRBD2
v_gene: TRBV29-1

CDR3nt: TGTGCCAGTAACCCGACAGGAGCCCCCTACGAGCAGTACTTC
CDR3aa: CASNPTGAPYEQYF
j_gene: TRBJ2-7
abundance: once
d_gene: .
v_gene: TRBV19

CDR3nt: TGTGCCAGCAGTGGGTCAGGGGGTAATGAAAAACTGTTTTTT
CDR3aa: CASSGSGGNEKLFF
j_gene: TRBJ1-4
abundance: .
d_gene: TRBD1
v_gene: TRBV27

CDR3nt: TGTGCCAGCAGCCCCAGCGGGCTAGCGGGGGCGGGGGAGCAGTACTTC
CDR3aa: CASSPSGLAGAGEQYF
j_gene: TRBJ2-7
abundance: .
d_gene: TRBD2
v_gene: TRBV7-9

CDR3nt: TGCAGCGTTGAGGCCACTAGCACAGATACGCAGTATTTT
CDR3aa: CSVEATSTDTQYF
j_gene: TRBJ2-3
abundance: .
d_gene: .
v_gene: TRBV29-1

CDR3nt: TGTGCCAGCAGCTCCGGACGGTACTACGAGCAGTACTTC
CDR3aa: CASSSGRYYEQYF
j_gene: TRBJ2-7
abundance: many
d_gene: .
v_gene: TRBV7-9

CDR3nt: TGTGCCTGGAGTGTGGTCAGGGGTGATGGCTACACCTTC
CDR3aa: CAWSVVRGDGYTF
j_gene: TRBJ1-2
abundance: .
d_gene: .
v_gene: TRBV30

CDR3nt: TGTGCCAGCAGCCGGACAGGCTTTGAAGCTTTCTTT
CDR3aa: CASSRTGFEAFF
j_gene: TRBJ1-1
abundance: .
d_gene: TRBD1
v_gene: TRBV7-9

CDR3nt: TGTGCCAGCAGGGGACAGGGTAGCAATCAGCCCCAGCATTTT
CDR3aa: CASRGQGSNQPQHF
j_gene: TRBJ1-5
abundance: .
d_gene: TRBD1
v_gene: TRBV27

CDR3nt: TGTGCCAGCGCCGAAGCGGGGCAAGGCAGCTCGGAGCAGTACTTC
CDR3aa: CASAEAGQGSSEQYF
j_gene: TRBJ2-7
abundance: .
d_gene: TRBD2
v_gene: TRBV28

CDR3nt: TGTGCCAGCAGCCAAGCCGGGGGCGGAGAGACCCAGTACTTC
CDR3aa: CASSQAGGGETQYF
j_gene: TRBJ2-5
abundance: .
d_gene: .
v_gene: TRBV4-2

CDR3nt: TGTGCCAGCAGACCAGGGTTGAACACTGAAGCTTTCTTT
CDR3aa: CASRPGLNTEAFF
j_gene: TRBJ1-1
abundance: .
d_gene: .
v_gene: TRBV6-5

CDR3nt: TGTGCCAGCAGTTTAATTACAGGGGGCAAAAACATTCAGTACTTC
CDR3aa: CASSLITGGKNIQYF
j_gene: TRBJ2-4
abundance: .
d_gene: TRBD1
v_gene: TRBV28

CDR3nt: TGTGCCAGCAGTGACGGAACAGGAGCTAACTATGGCTACACCTTC
CDR3aa: CASSDGTGANYGYTF
j_gene: TRBJ1-2
abundance: .
d_gene: .
v_gene: TRBV6-1

CDR3nt: TGTGCCAGCAGAAGGACAGAGTTTGTGGCGGGGGAGGGTACAGATACGCAGTATTTT
CDR3aa: CASRRTEFVAGEGTDTQYF
j_gene: TRBJ2-3
abundance: .
d_gene: .
v_gene: TRBV27

CDR3nt: TGTGCCAGCTCACCGAAGACAGAGAACACTGAAGCTTTCTTT
CDR3aa: CASSPKTENTEAFF
j_gene: TRBJ1-1
abundance: .
d_gene: .
v_gene: TRBV18

CDR3nt: TGTGCCTGGAGTGTTGGCAGGAACTATGGCTACACCTTC
CDR3aa: CAWSVGRNYGYTF
j_gene: TRBJ1-2
abundance: few
d_gene: .
v_gene: TRBV30

CDR3nt: TGTGCCAGCAGCCCCATGGCGGTGGGAGAAAAACTGTTTTTT
CDR3aa: CASSPMAVGEKLFF
j_gene: TRBJ1-4
abundance: few
d_gene: .
v_gene: TRBV7-9

CDR3nt: TGTGCCAGCAGTCCCGGCGACTATGGCTACACCTTC
CDR3aa: CASSPGDYGYTF
j_gene: TRBJ1-2
abundance: .
d_gene: .
v_gene: TRBV6-6

CDR3nt: TGTGCCACCAGTGATGGGGCCAACGTCCTGACTTTC
CDR3aa: CATSDGANVLTF
j_gene: TRBJ2-6
abundance: .
d_gene: .
v_gene: TRBV24-1

CDR3nt: TGTGCCAGCAGTGGTACACGGAACACTGAAGCTTTCTTT
CDR3aa: CASSGTRNTEAFF
j_gene: TRBJ1-1
abundance: .
d_gene: .
v_gene: TRBV2

CDR3nt: TGTGCCAGTAGTATGAAACTAGCCGGGGATACGCAGTATTTT
CDR3aa: CASSMKLAGDTQYF
j_gene: TRBJ2-3
abundance: .
d_gene: .
v_gene: TRBV19

CDR3nt: TGTGCCAGCAGCCGCCAACGGCGAGGGGAAGAGACCCAGTACTTC
CDR3aa: CASSRQRRGEETQYF
j_gene: TRBJ2-5
abundance: .
d_gene: .
v_gene: TRBV28

CDR3nt: TGCAGCGCGATGGTCCCCGGGACAGGGCTCTACGAGCAGTACTTC
CDR3aa: CSAMVPGTGLYEQYF
j_gene: TRBJ2-7
abundance: .
d_gene: TRBD1
v_gene: TRBV29-1

CDR3nt: TGTGCCATCAGTGAGGGGAGAGATCGTAGCAATCAGCCCCAGCATTTT
CDR3aa: CAISEGRDRSNQPQHF
j_gene: TRBJ1-5
abundance: .
d_gene: .
v_gene: TRBV10-3

CDR3nt: TGCGCCAGCAGCCCTACATTGAGCTCCTACGAGCAGTACTTC
CDR3aa: CASSPTLSSYEQYF
j_gene: TRBJ2-7
abundance: .
d_gene: .
v_gene: TRBV5-1

CDR3nt: TGTGCCGCTAACCCGGTCAGGAAAGAGACCCAGTACTTC
CDR3aa: CAANPVRKETQYF
j_gene: TRBJ2-5
abundance: .
d_gene: .
v_gene: TRBV6-5

CDR3nt: TGTGCCAGCAGCTTGCGGGAAAAACTGTTTTTT
CDR3aa: CASSLREKLFF
j_gene: TRBJ1-4
abundance: .
d_gene: .
v_gene: TRBV7-9

CDR3nt: TGTGCCAGCAGCTTAACAGGGTCTAAAGACGAGCAGTACTTC
CDR3aa: CASSLTGSKDEQYF
j_gene: TRBJ2-7
abundance: .
d_gene: .
v_gene: TRBV7-3

CDR3nt: TGTGCCAGCAGCGTTCGTCAGGGGGGCACTGAAGCTTTCTTT
CDR3aa: CASSVRQGGTEAFF
j_gene: TRBJ1-1
abundance: .
d_gene: TRBD1
v_gene: TRBV9

CDR3nt: TGTGCCAGCAAGACCCAGGGTGACTATGGCTACACCTTC
CDR3aa: CASKTQGDYGYTF
j_gene: TRBJ1-2
abundance: few
d_gene: .
v_gene: TRBV3-1/TRBV3-2

CDR3nt: TGTGCCAGCTGCCGACAGTACACAGATACGCAGTATTTT
CDR3aa: CASCRQYTDTQYF
j_gene: TRBJ2-3
abundance: .
d_gene: .
v_gene: TRBV5-8

CDR3nt: TGTGCCAGCAGTTCGACAGGGAGCAATTCACCCCTCCACTTT
CDR3aa: CASSSTGSNSPLHF
j_gene: TRBJ1-6
abundance: few
d_gene: TRBD1
v_gene: TRBV6-6

CDR3nt: TGTGCCACCAGTCCGACCACAGGGTTTGGAAACACCATATATTTT
CDR3aa: CATSPTTGFGNTIYF
j_gene: TRBJ1-3
abundance: .
d_gene: .
v_gene: TRBV15

CDR3nt: TGTGCCAGCAGCTTAGGGGGTTCCACGTATGGCTACACCTTC
CDR3aa: CASSLGGSTYGYTF
j_gene: TRBJ1-2
abundance: .
d_gene: .
v_gene: TRBV11-2

CDR3nt: TGCGCCAGCAGCTTGGTCGGCGGGGGCTACGAGCAGTACTTC
CDR3aa: CASSLVGGGYEQYF
j_gene: TRBJ2-7
abundance: .
d_gene: TRBD2
v_gene: TRBV5-1

CDR3nt: TGTGCCAGCAGTTTAAATATAGCGGAGACAGTTCAAAGCTGGGGCAATCAGCCCCAGCATTTT
CDR3aa: CASSLNIAETVQSWGNQPQHF
j_gene: TRBJ1-5
abundance: .
d_gene: .
v_gene: TRBV6-2/TRBV6-3